This T cell receptor (beta chain) was sequenced during a study of blood T cell repertoires in COVID-19. Study as a whole: The United States, Italy and Spain provided the acute and convalescent COVID-19 samples. Nucleic acid was either cDNA or gDNA, and it came from T cells, B-cell-depleted T cells, or PBMCs.

V was cut by 8 bases and J by 0 bases, with 16 bases left in between. Germline V CDR1 and CDR2: MDHEN, SYDVKM. The CDR3 extends over 15 amino acids. As originally analysed: Reference gene primer amplification in the assay estimated nucleated cell counts. TCRdb's table, derived via immunoSEQ multiplex PCR, lists solely in-frame clones and lacks some. The D gene and trimming were derived from the DNA, and the V and J assignments and clone size from that table. The sample lists roughly 190,000 clones, 85% to 90% occurring once. The genes are TRBV28 and TRBJ1-1; D not resolved. This receptor was taken from a human donor in a cohort sampled during active COVID-19. The specimen was peripheral blood. The CDR3 nucleotides read TGTGCCAGCTTAGGCAGGCAGAACATGAACACTGAAGCTTTCTTT. Encoded protein: CASLGRQNMNTEAFF.